This T cell receptor beta chain was documented in a study of cytomegalovirus exposure and HLA in healthy donors. The study, taken as a whole, reports: According to a later analysis, most TCR beta chains associated with CMV appeared HLA-restricted. In a later analysis, V- and J-gene trimming of beta chains associated with a DCLRE1C missense variant, replicated independently.

PCR primers comprised 60 Vbeta and 13 Jbeta primers. TCRdb's table, derived via immunoSEQ multiplex PCR, lists solely in-frame clones and lacks some. Seen here are some 56,000 clones, 55% to 65% observed once, and the top ten hold 10% to 15%. Worth noting for this clone: The target antigen is unknown.

The CMV serostatus of this donor was not recorded. This CDR3 has 15 residues. Trimming cost V 5 bases and J 8 bases; bases outside gene matches: 11. The V gene's germline CDR1 is SGHVS and CDR2 FQNEAQ. This clonotype was obtained from a human donor in good health. The sequenced sample consisted of PBMCs. The rearrangement uses TRBV7-8 and TRBJ1-4; the match to TRBD1 covers 7 bases. The CDR3 nucleotides read TGTGCCAGCAGCATAACATACTCAGGGGGGGAAAAACTGTTTTTT. It codes for CASSITYSGGEKLFF.